The entry below gives a single T cell receptor (beta chain) sequence along with its context. This entry belongs to a study of blood T cell repertoires in COVID-19. The germline V gene encodes CDR1 MNHNY and CDR2 SVGAGI (reference sequence). This CDR3 region has 15 residues. The V segment lost 7 bases and the J segment 3 bases; nucleotides outside the gene matches: 4. Profiled with immunoSEQ multiplex PCR; TCRdb holds only in-frame clones, not every one. The repertoire holds approximately 150,000 clones, with 88% as singletons. The sequenced material came from peripheral blood. The rearrangement links TRBV6-6 to TRBJ1-6; 9 bases match TRBD1. This sequence originates from a man aged 55 to 70 with active or convalescent COVID-19. As DNA, the CDR3 is TGTGCCAGCAACGAGGGACAGGGCTATAATTCACCCCTCCACTTT. This sequence encodes CASNEGQGYNSPLHF.